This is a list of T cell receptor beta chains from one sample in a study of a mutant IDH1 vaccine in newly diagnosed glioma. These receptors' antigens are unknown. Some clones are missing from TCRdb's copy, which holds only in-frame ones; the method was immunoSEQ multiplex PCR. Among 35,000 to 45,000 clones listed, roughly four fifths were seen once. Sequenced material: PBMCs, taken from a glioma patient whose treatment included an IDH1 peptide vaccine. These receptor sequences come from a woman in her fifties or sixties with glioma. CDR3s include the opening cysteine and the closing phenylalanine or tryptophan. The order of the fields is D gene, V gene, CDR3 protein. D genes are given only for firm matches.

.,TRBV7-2,CASSLPRPIYGYTF
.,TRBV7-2,CASSLEATGTQYF
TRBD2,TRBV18,CASTLSGGIGEQYF
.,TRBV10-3,CATGTVNTEAFF
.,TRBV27,CASRKGPLPAFF
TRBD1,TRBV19,CASSIQGQGYEQYF
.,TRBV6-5,CASSSSGTGYYEQYF
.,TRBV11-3,CASSLGRAGGSGANVLTF
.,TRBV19,CASSPLKKGDTEAFF
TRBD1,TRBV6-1,CASRATRTGISNQPQHF
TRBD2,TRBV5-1,CASSRTLGGANEQFF
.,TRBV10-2,CATSSGSATEAFF
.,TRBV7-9,CASSTEGGNQPQHF
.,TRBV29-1,CSVDLQGGYEQYF
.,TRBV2,CASKRGYTDTQYF
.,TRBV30,CAWTGRGRGGYTF
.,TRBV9,CASSLKAGSTDTQYF
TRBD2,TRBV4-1,CASSQEGLAGSYQETQYF
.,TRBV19,CASNGHKANTGELFF
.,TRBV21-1,CASSTRDRRPINNQPQHF
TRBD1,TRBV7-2,CASSSDRGRGETQYF
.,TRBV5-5,CASSPRATNYGYTF
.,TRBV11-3,CASSLDSIGRGTSEYF
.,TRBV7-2,CASSLVSRASGNTIYF
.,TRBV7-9,CASSSYLGHSYEQYF
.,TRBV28,CASRKNTEAFF
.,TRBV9,CASGVLVLSNYGYTF
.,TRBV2,CASFGGVYAFF
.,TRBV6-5,CASSYRHLGGNTEAFF
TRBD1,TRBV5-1,CASSLGSTGGGIEAFF
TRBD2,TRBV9,CASSVGLADQETQYF
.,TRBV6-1,CASSGGYEQYF
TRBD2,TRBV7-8,CASRKGRGTSETQYF
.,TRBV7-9,CASSLTGGATGELFF
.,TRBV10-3,CAISEDTHQPQHF
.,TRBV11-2,CASRSVGGKAEAFF
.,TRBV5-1,CASSLPQETQYF
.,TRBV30,CAWSVLGTENQPQHF
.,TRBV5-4,CASSPGGPGATEAFF
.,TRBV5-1,CASSFMGQSSYNEQFF
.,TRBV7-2,CASSSPWTGNTIYF
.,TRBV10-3,CAISEPEPSGANVLTF
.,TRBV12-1,CASSFARASGGGRDTQYF
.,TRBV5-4,CASSFAQGSSYEQYF
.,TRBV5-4,CASSFPGRRRETQYF
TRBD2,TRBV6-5,CASSPQGLDYEQYF